This T cell receptor (beta chain) originates from a study of CD8+CD57+ T cells in acquired aplastic anemia. Study-wide context: Yields of DNA that came from sorted CD4+ and CD8+ cells averaged roughly 3 ug. For CD4+ cells, healthy donors had an average of around 9.9 million reads.

The CDR3 contains 15 residues. The germline CDR1 and CDR2 sequences are MGHRA and YSYEKL. J lost 1 base, V lost 4 bases, and 6 bases had no gene match. Study-level points and caveats: Some 27 CD8+ CDR3 sequences were shared between patients and controls. CD8+ Simpson's diversity in patients was not significantly different from that in controls.

This clonotype was counted many times. Its specificity is unknown. TCR beta VDJ and CDR3 profiling used genomic DNA as template. TCRdb re-derived calls from the reads in MiXCR, one entry per CDR3 protein. This sample has some 210,000 distinct CDR3 sequences, with approximately 57% found just once. Sequencing input: sorted CD4+, CD8+, or CD8+CD57+ T cells (not recorded which) from PBMCs. This sequence was found in a human donor in good health. V usage is TRBV4-1 and J usage is TRBJ2-7; TRBD2 aligns across 8 bases. The DNA of the CDR3 is TGCGCCAGCAGCCGCGATAGCGGGGCGTCCTACGAGCAGTACTTC. Encoded protein: CASSRDSGASYEQYF.